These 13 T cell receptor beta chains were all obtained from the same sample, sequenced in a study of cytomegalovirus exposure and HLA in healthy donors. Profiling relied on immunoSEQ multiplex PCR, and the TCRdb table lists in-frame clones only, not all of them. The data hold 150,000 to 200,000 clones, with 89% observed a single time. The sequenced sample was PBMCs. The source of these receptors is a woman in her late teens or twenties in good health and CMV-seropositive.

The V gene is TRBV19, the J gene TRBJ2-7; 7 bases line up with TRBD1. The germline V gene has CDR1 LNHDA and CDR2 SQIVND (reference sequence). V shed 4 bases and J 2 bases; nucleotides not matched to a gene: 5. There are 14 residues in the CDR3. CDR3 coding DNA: TGTGCCAGTAGTAACCCGGGACAGACCTACGAGCAGTACTTC. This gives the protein CASSNPGQTYEQYF.

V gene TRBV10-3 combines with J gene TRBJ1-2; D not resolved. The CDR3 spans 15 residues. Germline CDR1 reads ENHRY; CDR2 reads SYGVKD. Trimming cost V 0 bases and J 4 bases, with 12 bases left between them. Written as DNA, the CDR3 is TGTGCCATCAGTGAGTCGGCAGGCGGAGGCTATGGCTACACCTTC. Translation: CAISESAGGGYGYTF.

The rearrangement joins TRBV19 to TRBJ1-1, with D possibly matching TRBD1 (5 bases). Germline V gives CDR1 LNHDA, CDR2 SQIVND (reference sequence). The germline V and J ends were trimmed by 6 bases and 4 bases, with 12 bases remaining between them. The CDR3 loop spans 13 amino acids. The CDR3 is CASSWGRATEAFF. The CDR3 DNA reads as TGTGCCAGTAGCTGGGGCAGGGCCACTGAAGCTTTCTTT.

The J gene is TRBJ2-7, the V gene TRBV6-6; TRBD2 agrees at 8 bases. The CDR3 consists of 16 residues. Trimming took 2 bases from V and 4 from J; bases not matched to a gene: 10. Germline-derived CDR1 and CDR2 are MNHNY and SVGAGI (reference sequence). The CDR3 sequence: CASSYGTSGGSYEQYF. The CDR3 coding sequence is TGTGCCAGCAGTTACGGGACTAGTGGGGGAAGTTACGAGCAGTACTTC.

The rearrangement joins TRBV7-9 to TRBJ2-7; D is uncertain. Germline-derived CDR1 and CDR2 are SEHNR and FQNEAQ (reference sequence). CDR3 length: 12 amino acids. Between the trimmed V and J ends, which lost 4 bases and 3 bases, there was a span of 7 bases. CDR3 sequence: CASSSLSYEQYF. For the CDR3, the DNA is TGTGCCAGCAGCTCACTGAGCTACGAGCAGTACTTC. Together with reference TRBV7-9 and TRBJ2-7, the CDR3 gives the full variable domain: DTGVSQNPRHKITKRGQNVTFRCDPISEHNRLYWYRQTLGQGPEFLTYFQNEAQLEKSRLLSDRFSAERPKGSFSTLEIQRTEQGDSAMYLCASSSLSYEQYFGPGTRLTVT.

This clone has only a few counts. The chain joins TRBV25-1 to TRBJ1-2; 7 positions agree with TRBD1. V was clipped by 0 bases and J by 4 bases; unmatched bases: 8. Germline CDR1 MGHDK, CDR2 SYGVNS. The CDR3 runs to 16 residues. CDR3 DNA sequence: TGTGCCAGCAGTGAATATGGGACAGAGATCGCCTATGGCTACACCTTC. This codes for CASSEYGTEIAYGYTF.

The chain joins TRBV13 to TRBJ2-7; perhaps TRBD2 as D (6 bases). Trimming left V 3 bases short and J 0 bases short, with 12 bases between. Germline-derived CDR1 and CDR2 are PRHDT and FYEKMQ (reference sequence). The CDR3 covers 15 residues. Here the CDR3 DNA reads TGTGCCAGCAGCTTGAGTAGGGACTCCTCCTACGAGCAGTACTTC. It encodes CASSLSRDSSYEQYF.

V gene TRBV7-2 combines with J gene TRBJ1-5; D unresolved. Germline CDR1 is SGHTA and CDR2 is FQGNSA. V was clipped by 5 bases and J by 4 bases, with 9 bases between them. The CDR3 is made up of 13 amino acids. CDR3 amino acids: CASSPGRNQPQHF. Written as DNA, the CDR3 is TGTGCCAGCAGCCCCGGGAGAAATCAGCCCCAGCATTTT.

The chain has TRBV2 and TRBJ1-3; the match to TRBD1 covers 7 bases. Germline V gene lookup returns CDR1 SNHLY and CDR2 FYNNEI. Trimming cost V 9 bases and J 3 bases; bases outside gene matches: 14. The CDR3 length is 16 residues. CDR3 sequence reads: CARSKSTGSIGNTIYF. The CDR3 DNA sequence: TGTGCCAGATCTAAATCGACAGGGTCTATTGGAAACACCATATATTTT.

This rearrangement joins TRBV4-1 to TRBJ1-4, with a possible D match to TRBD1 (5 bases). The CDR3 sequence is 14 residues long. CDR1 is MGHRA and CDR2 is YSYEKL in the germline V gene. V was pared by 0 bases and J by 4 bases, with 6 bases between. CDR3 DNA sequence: TGCGCCAGCAGCCAAGACAGGGTTAATGAAAAACTGTTTTTT. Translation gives CASSQDRVNEKLFF.

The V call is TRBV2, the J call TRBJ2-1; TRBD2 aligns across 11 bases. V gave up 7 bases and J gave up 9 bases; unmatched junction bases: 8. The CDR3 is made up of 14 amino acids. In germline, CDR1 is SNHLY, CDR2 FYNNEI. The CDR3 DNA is TGTGCCAGCACGAAACTAGCGGGAGTGGGTGAGCAGTTCTTC. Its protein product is CASTKLAGVGEQFF.

The CDR3 nucleotides are TGCGCCAGTCTAGACAGGGGGCTGAACACTGAAGCTTTCTTT. This sequence encodes CASLDRGLNTEAFF. The chain is built from TRBV10-2 and TRBJ1-1, with 10 bases that match TRBD1. This CDR3 has 14 residues. The ends lost 9 bases at V and 0 bases at J; junction bases unmatched: 4. Per the germline V gene, CDR1 is WSHSY and CDR2 is SAAADI.

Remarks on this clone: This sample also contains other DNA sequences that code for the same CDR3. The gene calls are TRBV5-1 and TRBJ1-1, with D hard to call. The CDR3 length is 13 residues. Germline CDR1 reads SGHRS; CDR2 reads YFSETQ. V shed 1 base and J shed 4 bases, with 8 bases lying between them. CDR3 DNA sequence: TGCGCCAGCAGCTTGAGCGGTGGCACTGAAGCTTTCTTT. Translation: CASSLSGGTEAFF.